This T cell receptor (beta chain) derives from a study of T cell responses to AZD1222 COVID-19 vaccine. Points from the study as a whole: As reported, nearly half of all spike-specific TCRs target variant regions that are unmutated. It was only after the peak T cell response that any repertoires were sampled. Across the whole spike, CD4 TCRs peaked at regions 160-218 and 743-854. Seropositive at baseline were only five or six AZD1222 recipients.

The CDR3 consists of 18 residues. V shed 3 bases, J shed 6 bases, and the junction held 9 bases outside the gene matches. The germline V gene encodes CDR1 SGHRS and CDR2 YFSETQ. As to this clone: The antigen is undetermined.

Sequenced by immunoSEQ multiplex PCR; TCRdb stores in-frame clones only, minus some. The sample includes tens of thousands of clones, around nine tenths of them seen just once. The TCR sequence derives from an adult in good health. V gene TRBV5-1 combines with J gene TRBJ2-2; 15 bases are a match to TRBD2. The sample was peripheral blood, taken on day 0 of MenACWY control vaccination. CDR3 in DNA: TGCGCCAGCAGCTCGGGACTAGCGGGAGGCGGGCACGCCGGGGAGCTGTTTTTT. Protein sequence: CASSSGLAGGGHAGELFF.